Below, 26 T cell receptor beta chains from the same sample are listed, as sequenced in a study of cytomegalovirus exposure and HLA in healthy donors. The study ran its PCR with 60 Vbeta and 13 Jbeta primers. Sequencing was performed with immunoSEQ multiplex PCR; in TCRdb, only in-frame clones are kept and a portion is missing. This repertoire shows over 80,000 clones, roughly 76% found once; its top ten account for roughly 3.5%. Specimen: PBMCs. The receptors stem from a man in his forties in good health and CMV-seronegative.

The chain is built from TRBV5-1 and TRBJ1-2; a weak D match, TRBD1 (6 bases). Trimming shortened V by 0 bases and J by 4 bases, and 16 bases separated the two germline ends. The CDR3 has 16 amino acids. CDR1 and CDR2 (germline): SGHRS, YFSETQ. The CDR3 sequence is CASSLGPDRDAYGYTF. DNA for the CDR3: TGCGCCAGCAGCTTGGGGCCGGACAGAGATGCCTATGGCTACACCTTC. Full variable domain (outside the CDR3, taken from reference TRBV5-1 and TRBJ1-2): KAGVTQTPRYLIKTRGQQVTLSCSPISGHRSVSWYQQTPGQGLQFLFEYFSETQRNKGNFPGRFSGRQFSNSRSEMNVSTLELGDSALYLCASSLGPDRDAYGYTFGSGTRLTVV.

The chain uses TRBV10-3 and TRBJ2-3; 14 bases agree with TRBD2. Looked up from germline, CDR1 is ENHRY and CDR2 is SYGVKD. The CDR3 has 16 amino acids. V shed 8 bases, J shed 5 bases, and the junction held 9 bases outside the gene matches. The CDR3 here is CAIGTSGGWVVDTQYF. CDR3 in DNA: TGTGCCATCGGGACTAGCGGGGGATGGGTAGTAGATACGCAGTATTTT.

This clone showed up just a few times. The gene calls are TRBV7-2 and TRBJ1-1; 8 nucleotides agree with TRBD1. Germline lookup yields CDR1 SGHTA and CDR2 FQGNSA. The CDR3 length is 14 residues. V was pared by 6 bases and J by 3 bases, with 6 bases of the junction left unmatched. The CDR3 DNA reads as TGTGCCAGCAGGCAGGGGGCAGAAGACACTGAAGCTTTCTTT. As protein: CASRQGAEDTEAFF.

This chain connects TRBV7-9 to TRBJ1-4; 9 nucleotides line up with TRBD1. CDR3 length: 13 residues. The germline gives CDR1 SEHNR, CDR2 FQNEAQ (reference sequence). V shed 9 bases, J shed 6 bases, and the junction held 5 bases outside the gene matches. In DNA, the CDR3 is TGTGCCAGTGAACAGGGGGCCGATGAAAAACTGTTTTTT. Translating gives CASEQGADEKLFF.

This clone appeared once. CDR3 sequence: CASVRRRWGSGGEETQYF. For the CDR3, the DNA is TGTGCCAGCGTCAGGAGAAGGTGGGGTAGCGGGGGAGAAGAGACCCAGTACTTC. V usage is TRBV7-9 and J usage is TRBJ2-5; 9 bases agree with TRBD2. This CDR3 has 18 amino acids. V shed 8 bases and J 3 bases; nucleotides not matched to a gene: 19. Looked up from germline, CDR1 is SEHNR and CDR2 is FQNEAQ (reference sequence).

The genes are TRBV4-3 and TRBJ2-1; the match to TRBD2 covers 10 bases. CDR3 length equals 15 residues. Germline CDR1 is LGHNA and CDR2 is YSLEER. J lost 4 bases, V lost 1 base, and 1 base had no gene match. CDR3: CASSQVAGGYNEQFF. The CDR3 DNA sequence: TGCGCCAGCAGCCAAGTAGCGGGGGGTTACAATGAGCAGTTCTTC.

This chain's CDR3 is CASSSQGGWETQYF. Here the CDR3 DNA reads TGTGCCAGCAGCTCACAAGGGGGCTGGGAGACCCAGTACTTC. V is TRBV7-2 and J is TRBJ2-5; 7 nucleotides line up with TRBD1. Per germline, CDR1 SGHTA and CDR2 FQGNSA. The CDR3 runs to 14 residues. The V and J ends lost 4 bases and 5 bases, in that order; junction bases with no gene match: 7.

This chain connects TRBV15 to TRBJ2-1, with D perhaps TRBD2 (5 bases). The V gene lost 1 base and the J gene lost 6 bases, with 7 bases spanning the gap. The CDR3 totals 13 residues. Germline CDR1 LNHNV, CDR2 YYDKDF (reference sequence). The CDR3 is CATSRGTGNEQFF. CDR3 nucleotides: TGTGCCACCAGCAGAGGGACTGGCAATGAGCAGTTCTTC.

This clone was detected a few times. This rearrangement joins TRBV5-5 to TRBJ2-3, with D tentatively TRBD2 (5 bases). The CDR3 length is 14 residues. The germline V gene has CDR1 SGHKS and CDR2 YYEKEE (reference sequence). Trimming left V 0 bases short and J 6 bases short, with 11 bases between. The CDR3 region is CASSLDGVGDTQYF. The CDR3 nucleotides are TGTGCCAGCAGCTTGGACGGGGTGGGTGATACGCAGTATTTT.

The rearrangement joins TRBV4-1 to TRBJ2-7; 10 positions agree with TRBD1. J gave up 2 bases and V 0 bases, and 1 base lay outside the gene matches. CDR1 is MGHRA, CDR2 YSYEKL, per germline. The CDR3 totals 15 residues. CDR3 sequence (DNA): TGCGCCAGCAGCCAAGAGGGACAGGGGCCCTACGAGCAGTACTTC. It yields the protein CASSQEGQGPYEQYF.

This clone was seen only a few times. The CDR3: CAIKRTQGGNEQFF. The CDR3 DNA is TGTGCCATCAAGCGTACTCAAGGCGGTAATGAGCAGTTCTTC. The chain joins TRBV10-3 to TRBJ2-1; D gene unclear. The CDR3 has 14 residues. Trimming left V 7 bases short and J 7 bases short, with 17 bases between. Germline values: CDR1 ENHRY, CDR2 SYGVKD.

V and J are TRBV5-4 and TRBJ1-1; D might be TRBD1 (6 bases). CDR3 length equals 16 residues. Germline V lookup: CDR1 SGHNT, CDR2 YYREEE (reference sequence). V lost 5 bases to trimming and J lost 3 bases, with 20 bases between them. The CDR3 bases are TGTGCCAGCAGAAAGGGGGTGGGGAGACGGGACACTGAAGCTTTCTTT. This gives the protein CASRKGVGRRDTEAFF.

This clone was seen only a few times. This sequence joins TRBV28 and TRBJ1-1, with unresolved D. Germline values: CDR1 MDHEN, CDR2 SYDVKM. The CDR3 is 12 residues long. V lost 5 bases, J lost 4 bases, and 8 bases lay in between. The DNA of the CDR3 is TGTGCCAGCAGTCCCTACGGCACTGAAGCTTTCTTT. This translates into CASSPYGTEAFF.

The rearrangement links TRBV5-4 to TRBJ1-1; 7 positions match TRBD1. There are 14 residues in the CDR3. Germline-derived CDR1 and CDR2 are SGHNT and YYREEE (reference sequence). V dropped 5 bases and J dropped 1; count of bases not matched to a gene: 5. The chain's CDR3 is CASSSGTANTEAFF. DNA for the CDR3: TGTGCCAGCAGTTCCGGGACAGCGAACACTGAAGCTTTCTTT.

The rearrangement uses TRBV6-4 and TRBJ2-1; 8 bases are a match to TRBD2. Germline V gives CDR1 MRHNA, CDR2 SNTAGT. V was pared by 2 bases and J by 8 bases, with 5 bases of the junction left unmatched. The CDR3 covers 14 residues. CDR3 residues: CASSDKGLDDEQFF. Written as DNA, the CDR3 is TGTGCCAGCAGTGACAAGGGACTAGATGATGAGCAGTTCTTC.

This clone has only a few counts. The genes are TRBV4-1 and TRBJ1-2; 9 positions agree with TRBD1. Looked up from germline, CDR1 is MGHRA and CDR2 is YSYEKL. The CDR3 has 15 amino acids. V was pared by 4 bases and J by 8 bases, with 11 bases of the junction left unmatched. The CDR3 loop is CASSPPTGGGHGYTF. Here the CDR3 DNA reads TGCGCCAGCAGCCCACCAACAGGGGGCGGTCACGGCTACACCTTC.

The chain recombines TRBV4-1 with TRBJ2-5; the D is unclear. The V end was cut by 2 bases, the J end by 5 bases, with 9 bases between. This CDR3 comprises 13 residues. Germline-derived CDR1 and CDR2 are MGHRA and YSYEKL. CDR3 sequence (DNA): TGCGCCAGCAGCCAACTGAGGTCTGAGACCCAGTACTTC. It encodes CASSQLRSETQYF.

The CDR3 protein is CASSPTLAGGGELFF. As DNA, the CDR3 is TGCGCCAGCAGCCCCACACTAGCGGGGGGCGGGGAGCTGTTTTTT. The chain uses TRBV5-1 and TRBJ2-2, with 12 bases matching TRBD2. V was clipped by 4 bases and J by 7 bases; unmatched bases: 5. From germline, CDR1 is SGHRS and CDR2 YFSETQ. The CDR3 loop spans 15 amino acids.

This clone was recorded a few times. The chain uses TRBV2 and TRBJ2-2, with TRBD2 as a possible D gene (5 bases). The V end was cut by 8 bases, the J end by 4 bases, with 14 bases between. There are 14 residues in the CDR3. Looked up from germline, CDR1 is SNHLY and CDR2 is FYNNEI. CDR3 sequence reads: CASGGRAVTGELFF. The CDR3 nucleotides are TGTGCCAGCGGAGGTAGGGCGGTCACCGGGGAGCTGTTTTTT. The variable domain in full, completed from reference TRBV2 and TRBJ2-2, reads EPEVTQTPSHQVTQMGQEVILRCVPISNHLYFYWYRQILGQKVEFLVSFYNNEISEKSEIFDDQFSVERPDGSNFTLKIRSTKLEDSAMYFCASGGRAVTGELFFGEGSRLTVL.

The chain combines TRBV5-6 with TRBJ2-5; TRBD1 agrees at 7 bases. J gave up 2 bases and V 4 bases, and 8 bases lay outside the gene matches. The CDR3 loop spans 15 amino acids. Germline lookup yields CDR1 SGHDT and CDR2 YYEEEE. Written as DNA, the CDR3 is TGTGCCAGCAGCGCGACAGGGAATCTACAAGAGACCCAGTACTTC. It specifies CASSATGNLQETQYF.

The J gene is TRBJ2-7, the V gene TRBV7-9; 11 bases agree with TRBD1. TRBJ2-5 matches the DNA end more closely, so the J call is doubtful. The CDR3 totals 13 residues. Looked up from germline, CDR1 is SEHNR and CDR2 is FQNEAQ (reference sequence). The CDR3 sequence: CAGSGQGEGTQYF. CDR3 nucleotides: TGTGCCGGATCGGGACAGGGGGAGGGGACCCAGTACTTC.

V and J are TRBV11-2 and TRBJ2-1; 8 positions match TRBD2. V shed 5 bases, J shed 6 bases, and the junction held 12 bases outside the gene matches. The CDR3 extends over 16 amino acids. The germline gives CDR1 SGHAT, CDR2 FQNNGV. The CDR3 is CASSRRPTAGGNEQFF. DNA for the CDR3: TGTGCCAGCAGCCGTAGACCGACCGCGGGGGGCAATGAGCAGTTCTTC.

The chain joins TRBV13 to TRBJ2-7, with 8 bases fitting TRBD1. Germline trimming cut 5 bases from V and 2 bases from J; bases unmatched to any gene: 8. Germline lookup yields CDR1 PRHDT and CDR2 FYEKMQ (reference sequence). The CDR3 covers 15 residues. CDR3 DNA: TGTGCCAGCAGCCACCCGGACAGGGCACCCTACGAGCAGTACTTC. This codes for CASSHPDRAPYEQYF.

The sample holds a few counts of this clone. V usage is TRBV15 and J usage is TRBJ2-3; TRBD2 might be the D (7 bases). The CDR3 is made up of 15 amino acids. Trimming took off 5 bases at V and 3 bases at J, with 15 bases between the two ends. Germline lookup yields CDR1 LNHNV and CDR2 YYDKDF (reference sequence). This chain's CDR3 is CATSAEGGATDTQYF. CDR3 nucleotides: TGTGCCACCAGCGCCGAGGGGGGGGCTACAGATACGCAGTATTTT.

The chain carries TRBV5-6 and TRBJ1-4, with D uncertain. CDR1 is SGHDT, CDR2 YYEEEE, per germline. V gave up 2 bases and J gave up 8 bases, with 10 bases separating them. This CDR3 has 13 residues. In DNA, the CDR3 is TGTGCCAGCAGCTTTTGGGGAGGAGAAAAACTGTTTTTT. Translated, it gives CASSFWGGEKLFF.

Here the CDR3 reads CAIGGTYSTSGANVLTF. The DNA for the CDR3 is TGTGCCATCGGTGGGACATATTCCACTTCTGGGGCCAACGTCCTGACTTTC. J is TRBJ2-6 and V is TRBV10-3, with D possibly being TRBD1 (6 bases). V lost 8 bases to trimming and J lost 1 base, with 18 bases between them. From germline, CDR1 is ENHRY and CDR2 SYGVKD. This CDR3 has 17 residues.